The present entry profiles one TCR beta chain with its context. What it binds is not known. This specimen comes from a study of blood T cells in healthy people across ages. The study, taken as a whole, reports: Researchers deemed the diversity estimates from one million T cells underestimates.

Every sample yielded at least 7 million isolated PBMCs. Using a J-beta primer mix together with a sample-barcoded 5' primer, a second PCR was run for roughly 6 to 11 cycles. TCRdb redid the calling of the 5' RACE reads with MiXCR, one entry per CDR3 protein. The data show 850,000 to 1,000,000 distinct CDR3 sequences, roughly 48% seen once. Germline values: CDR1 SGHTA, CDR2 FQGNSA. Losses at the gene ends were 5 bases for V and 9 bases for J; bases not matched to a gene: 8. CDR3 length: 16 amino acids. Sequenced material: blood. The TCR sequence derives from a man aged 30 to 45 in good health. This sequence joins TRBV7-2 and TRBJ2-1; 15 nucleotides align to TRBD2. CDR3 protein: CASSPQGGLAGGEQFF. CDR3 DNA sequence: TGTGCCAGCAGCCCCCAGGGGGGACTAGCGGGGGGTGAGCAGTTCTTC.